A single sample is the source of the 23 T cell receptor beta chains below, sequenced in a study of blood T cell repertoires in COVID-19. Produced via immunoSEQ multiplex PCR; TCRdb's table is partial and in-frame only. Of about 45,000 clones in the sample, 70% to 90% were seen once. The source material was peripheral blood. Receptor source: a woman of 80 years or more with acute or convalescent COVID-19.

This chain joins TRBV28 and TRBJ1-3; D remains ambiguous. The germline V gene encodes CDR1 MDHEN and CDR2 SYDVKM. CDR3 length equals 13 residues. V gave up 6 bases and J gave up 4 bases, with 10 bases separating them. CDR3 in amino acids: CASSLVGGNTIYF. DNA for the CDR3: TGTGCCAGCAGCCTGGTGGGCGGAAACACCATATATTTT.

The chain is built from TRBV4-2 and TRBJ2-5; TRBD2 aligns across 10 bases. This CDR3 is built from 17 residues. The V gene's germline CDR1 is LGHNA and CDR2 YNFKEQ. The junction had 12 bases not matched to a gene; V was cut back by 4 bases and J by 4 bases. DNA for the CDR3: TGTGCCAGCAGCCGGAGCCAACGAGCGGGAGGGGGAGAGACCCAGTACTTC. Protein product: CASSRSQRAGGGETQYF.

The chain couples TRBV27 to TRBJ2-7, with 14 bases fitting TRBD2. Germline lookup yields CDR1 MNHEY and CDR2 SMNVEV (reference sequence). V trimming: 9 bases; J trimming: 5 bases; junction bases outside the gene matches: 3. The CDR3 runs to 13 residues. CDR3 nucleotides: TGTGCCAGAGGGACTAGCGGGAGCAACGAGCAGTACTTC. This sequence encodes CARGTSGSNEQYF.

This chain connects TRBV20-1 to TRBJ1-6, with 7 bases fitting TRBD1. V gave up 3 bases and J gave up 10 bases; unmatched junction bases: 9. This CDR3 comprises 14 residues. CDR1 is DFQATT, CDR2 SNEGSKA, per germline (reference sequence). The CDR3 region is CSASGRGVDSPLHF. CDR3 nucleotide sequence: TGCAGTGCTAGTGGCAGGGGGGTGGACTCACCCCTCCACTTT.

The chain carries TRBV3-1 (or the pseudogene TRBV3-2) and TRBJ2-5, with 8 nucleotides matching TRBD1. The V gene end was trimmed by 1 base and the J gene end by 4 bases; junction bases not matched to a gene: 8. CDR3 length equals 16 residues. Germline CDR1 and CDR2: LGHDT and YNNKEL (reference sequence). This CDR3 reads CASSQAGQGLGETQYF. As DNA, the CDR3 is TGTGCCAGCAGCCAAGCTGGACAGGGTTTAGGAGAGACCCAGTACTTC.

This chain joins TRBV5-1 and TRBJ1-1; D gene ambiguous. The germline V gene has CDR1 SGHRS and CDR2 YFSETQ. This CDR3 contains 14 residues. Trimming cost V 4 bases and J 0 bases, with 10 bases left between them. CDR3 in amino acids: CASSPTSMNTEAFF. The DNA for the CDR3 is TGCGCCAGCAGCCCGACATCCATGAACACTGAAGCTTTCTTT.

The J gene is TRBJ2-7, the V gene TRBV9; D perhaps matches TRBD1 (6 bases). This CDR3 comprises 14 residues. V gave up 4 bases and J gave up 3 bases, with 14 bases separating them. Per germline, CDR1 SGDLS and CDR2 YYNGEE. CDR3 loop: CASSTSGTRYEQYF. CDR3 nucleotide sequence: TGTGCCAGCAGCACTAGTGGGACACGCTACGAGCAGTACTTC.

V usage is TRBV2 and J usage is TRBJ2-5; 7 bases are a match to TRBD2. Germline V gene sequence: CDR1 SNHLY, CDR2 FYNNEI. The CDR3 sequence is 15 residues long. The trim removed 3 bases at V and 3 bases at J, leaving 7 bases unmatched. CDR3 region: CASSDGEGIEETQYF. The CDR3 DNA sequence: TGTGCCAGCAGTGATGGGGAGGGAATAGAAGAGACCCAGTACTTC.

The rearrangement links TRBV5-4 to TRBJ2-3; 11 bases match TRBD2. Per germline, CDR1 SGHNT and CDR2 YYREEE (reference sequence). V trimming: 3 bases; J trimming: 2 bases; junction bases outside the gene matches: 5. The length of the CDR3 is 16 residues. CDR3 sequence (DNA): TGTGCCAGCAGCTCAGGGACTAGCGGAAACACAGATACGCAGTATTTT. Residues: CASSSGTSGNTDTQYF. Full variable domain (remainder filled in from reference TRBV5-4 and TRBJ2-3): ETGVTQSPTHLIKTRGQQVTLRCSSQSGHNTVSWYQQALGQGPQFIFQYYREEENGRGNFPPRFSGLQFPNYSSELNVNALELDDSALYLCASSSGTSGNTDTQYFGPGTRLTVL.

This clone was found a few times. The genes are TRBV2 and TRBJ1-6; the match to TRBD1 covers 8 bases. The CDR3 loop spans 14 amino acids. V dropped 9 bases and J dropped 6; count of bases not matched to a gene: 7. CDR1 and CDR2 from the germline V gene are SNHLY and FYNNEI. The CDR3 DNA reads TGTGCCAGAGCGACAGGGGCGACTAATTCACCCCTCCACTTT. This codes for CARATGATNSPLHF. The whole variable domain, filled in from reference TRBV2 and TRBJ1-6, reads EPEVTQTPSHQVTQMGQEVILRCVPISNHLYFYWYRQILGQKVEFLVSFYNNEISEKSEIFDDQFSVERPDGSNFTLKIRSTKLEDSAMYFCARATGATNSPLHFGNGTRLTVT.

The CDR3 loop reads CASREVSGRAHEQYF. The CDR3 coding sequence is TGTGCCAGCAGGGAGGTTAGCGGGAGGGCCCACGAGCAGTACTTC. This chain uses TRBV7-2 with TRBJ2-7; TRBD2 agrees at 11 bases. The CDR3 is 15 residues long. CDR1 is SGHTA and CDR2 is FQGNSA in the germline V gene. V was pared by 6 bases and J by 5 bases, with 9 bases of the junction left unmatched.

A note on this clone: Germline and junction disagree at one end, which may indicate a read error. The chain recombines TRBV2 with TRBJ1-1; unclear D gene. Looked up from germline, CDR1 is SNHLY and CDR2 is FYNNEI. This CDR3 has 14 residues. The CDR3 here is CASREGWQNTEAFF. The CDR3 region has the DNA TGTGCCAGCAGAGAAGGGTGGCAGAACACTGAAGCTTTCTTT.

The chain carries TRBV5-5 and TRBJ2-7, with TRBD2 matching 7 bases. With 0 bases clipped from V and 1 base from J, the junction kept 7 bases outside the gene matches. This CDR3 is 16 amino acids long. Germline loops: CDR1 SGHKS, CDR2 YYEKEE (reference sequence). The CDR3 bases are TGTGCCAGCAGCTTGGAAAGGCTAGCGGCATCCTACGAGCAGTACTTC. It translates to CASSLERLAASYEQYF.

The V call is TRBV10-3, the J call TRBJ2-2; 10 positions agree with TRBD1. The CDR3 sequence is 15 residues long. V gave up 4 bases and J gave up 4 bases; unmatched junction bases: 3. The germline gives CDR1 ENHRY, CDR2 SYGVKD. Here the CDR3 DNA reads TGTGCCATCAGTGTGACAGGGGGCTCCACCGGGGAGCTGTTTTTT. Protein: CAISVTGGSTGELFF.

The rearrangement uses TRBV27 and TRBJ1-5; a weak D match, TRBD1 (5 bases). The germline V gene encodes CDR1 MNHEY and CDR2 SMNVEV (reference sequence). The CDR3 contains 12 residues. Between the trimmed V and J ends, which lost 8 bases and 9 bases, there was a span of 14 bases. The CDR3 DNA follows: TGTGCCAGCTTCGGGGGTTTTGGGCCCCAGCATTTT. Translated: CASFGGFGPQHF.

This chain connects TRBV7-9 to TRBJ2-2; no clear D. This CDR3 is 15 amino acids long. The V and J ends lost 1 base and 0 bases respectively, with 6 bases between them. From germline, CDR1 is SEHNR and CDR2 FQNEAQ (reference sequence). The CDR3 reads CASSLVVANTGELFF. The CDR3 coding sequence is TGTGCCAGCAGCTTAGTGGTAGCGAACACCGGGGAGCTGTTTTTT.

V gene TRBV28 combines with J gene TRBJ2-3; 9 bases fit TRBD1. Looked up from germline, CDR1 is MDHEN and CDR2 is SYDVKM. The CDR3 length is 17 residues. Trimming cost V 4 bases and J 3 bases; bases outside gene matches: 11. Written as DNA, the CDR3 is TGTGCCAGCAGTTCGATCTGGGACAGGGAGGGGACAGATACGCAGTATTTT. Its protein is CASSSIWDREGTDTQYF.

This clone showed up just once. The chain uses TRBV7-8 and TRBJ2-3; no clear D. V lost 2 bases and J lost 2, with 5 bases in between. The CDR3 has 13 residues. CDR1 is SGHVS, CDR2 FQNEAQ, per germline. The CDR3 DNA is TGTGCCAGCAGCTTAACTGACACAGATACGCAGTATTTT. Translated: CASSLTDTDTQYF.

The rearrangement joins TRBV27 to TRBJ2-1; 8 bases align to TRBD2. The length of the CDR3 is 16 residues. V shed 6 bases and J 7 bases; nucleotides not matched to a gene: 14. CDR1 MNHEY and CDR2 SMNVEV come from the germline V gene (reference sequence). CDR3 DNA: TGTGCCAGCAGGGGTCTAGGCGGGGGGACTACGAATGAGCAGTTCTTC. This codes for CASRGLGGGTTNEQFF.

The chain joins TRBV3-1 (or the pseudogene TRBV3-2) to TRBJ2-1; 13 bases fit TRBD2. The CDR3 covers 14 residues. From germline, CDR1 is LGHDT and CDR2 YNNKEL (reference sequence). J lost 12 bases, V lost 2 bases, and 4 bases had no gene match. The CDR3 protein is CASSQTSGRAPQFF. The CDR3 nucleotides read TGTGCCAGCAGCCAAACTAGCGGGAGGGCTCCGCAGTTCTTC.

This clone occurred once. The chain links TRBV3-1 (or the pseudogene TRBV3-2) to TRBJ1-2, with 7 bases lining up with TRBD1. The CDR3 contains 15 residues. Losses at the gene ends were 4 bases for V and 1 base for J; bases not matched to a gene: 6. CDR1 and CDR2 (germline): LGHDT, YNNKEL (reference sequence). CDR3 DNA sequence: TGTGCCAGCAGCCGCGACAGGGTTAATAACTATGGCTACACCTTC. Its translation is CASSRDRVNNYGYTF.

This clone came up once. The chain employs TRBV10-2 and TRBJ2-7, with D possibly being TRBD2 (5 bases). Germline CDR1 and CDR2: WSHSY and SAAADI. Trimming stripped 6 bases from V and 3 bases from J, with 15 bases between. The CDR3 totals 14 residues. Here the CDR3 DNA reads TGCGCCAGCAGCCTCGACTACGGTGGCTACGAGCAGTACTTC. Its protein product is CASSLDYGGYEQYF.

This chain links TRBV5-4 with TRBJ2-2; 9 bases match TRBD2. The V segment lost 7 bases and the J segment 7 bases; nucleotides outside the gene matches: 14. The CDR3 sequence is 16 residues long. Per germline, CDR1 SGHNT and CDR2 YYREEE (reference sequence). The CDR3 loop is CASQARLAGINGELFF. CDR3 bases: TGTGCCAGCCAAGCGAGGCTAGCGGGAATAAACGGGGAGCTGTTTTTT.